The present entry profiles one TCR beta chain with its context. Antigen unknown. PCR amplification relied on 60 Vbeta primers (plus 13 Jbeta primers). Measured with immunoSEQ multiplex PCR; TCRdb has only the in-frame clones, and not every one. The repertoire holds roughly 99,000 clones, 79% seen once, with over 2.5% in the top ten. The data originate from a study of cytomegalovirus exposure and HLA in healthy donors. General observations from the study: Both high specificity and high sensitivity reportedly marked the classifier's diagnosis of cytomegalovirus status. With further analysis later on, most CMV-associated TCR beta chains appeared HLA-restricted. Highly shared variants forming one cluster were likely a sequencing artifact.

Germline lookup yields CDR1 LGHNT and CDR2 FRNRAP. The CDR3 consists of 20 residues. Losses at the gene ends were 0 bases for V and 0 bases for J; bases not matched to a gene: 15. The receptor was isolated from a male donor in good health and CMV-seropositive. Sample: PBMCs. This sequence joins TRBV12-5 and TRBJ1-1; TRBD1 aligns across 8 bases. The CDR3 sequence: CASGLVGTGGRGTLNTEAFF. The CDR3 bases are TGTGCTAGTGGTTTGGTCGGTACAGGGGGACGCGGGACGTTGAACACTGAAGCTTTCTTT.